This T cell receptor beta chain comes out of a study of EBV T-cell therapy then PD-1 blockade in nasopharyngeal carcinoma (dated by TCRdb to 2020 to 2022). The Qiagen DNeasy Kit was used to extract genomic DNA from the sorted cells. Deep sequencing of the TCR beta chain was done on the immunoSEQ platform. Per the authors' processing: Repertoire data analysis was performed with the immunoSEQ Analyzer software. What TCRdb holds here is the immuneACCESS table cut down to in-frame rearrangements. Part of the clones is not present; checked against another copy, under half of the missing clones reflect an unresolved V gene, and the others are unexplained. The V and J calls and clone size are taken from that table; D and trimming were inferred from the DNA. This sample lists around 23,000 clones; approximately 80% were detected once. Of the sample, around 30% is held by the ten largest clones. The CDR3 contains 13 residues, cysteine and phenylalanine counted. Only CDR3 DNA remains: 39 bases, in frame from the first base. CDR1 and CDR2, looked up from the germline V gene, are SGHDT and YYEEEE. Cut back by 4 bases and 2 bases, the V and J ends lie 10 bases apart.

Worth noting for this clone: It lacks a known antigen. No per-base quality is available; no much larger clone lies one base away.

The treatment or condition label here, explained by the study, means: AdE1-LMPpoly-expanded autologous EBV-specific T-cell therapy followed by anti-PD-1 nivolumab. The sequence was obtained from a middle-aged man with nasopharyngeal carcinoma. The source was CD8+ T cells from blood, collected at approximately day 61 from a patient whose treatment included autologous EBV-specific T cells and nivolumab. The chain couples TRBV5-6 to TRBJ2-7, with TRBD1 as a weak D call on 6 bases. Here the CDR3 is given as CASSRTATYEQYF. The nucleotide sequence is TGTGCCAGCAGCCGGACAGCCACCTACGAGCAGTACTTC. Reference TRBV5-6 and TRBJ2-7 proteins supply the regions before and after the CDR3; the full variable domain is: DAGVTQSPTHLIKTRGQQVTLRCSPKSGHDTVSWYQQALGQGPQFIFQYYEEEERQRGNFPDRFSGHQFPNYSSELNVNALLLGDSALYLCASSRTATYEQYFGPGTRLTVT.